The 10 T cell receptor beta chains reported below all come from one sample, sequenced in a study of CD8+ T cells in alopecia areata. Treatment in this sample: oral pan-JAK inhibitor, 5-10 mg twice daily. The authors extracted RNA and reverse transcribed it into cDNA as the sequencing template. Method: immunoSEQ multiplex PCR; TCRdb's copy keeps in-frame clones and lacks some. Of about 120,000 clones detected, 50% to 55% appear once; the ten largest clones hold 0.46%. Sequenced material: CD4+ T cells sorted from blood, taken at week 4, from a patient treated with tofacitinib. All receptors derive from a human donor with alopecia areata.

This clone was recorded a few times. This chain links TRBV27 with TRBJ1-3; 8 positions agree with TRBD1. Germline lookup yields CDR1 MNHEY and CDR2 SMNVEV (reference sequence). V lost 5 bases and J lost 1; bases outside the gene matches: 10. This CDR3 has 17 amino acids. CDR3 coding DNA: TGTGCCAGCAGTCCTATCGGGACAGGTTATTCTGGAAACACCATATATTTT. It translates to CASSPIGTGYSGNTIYF.

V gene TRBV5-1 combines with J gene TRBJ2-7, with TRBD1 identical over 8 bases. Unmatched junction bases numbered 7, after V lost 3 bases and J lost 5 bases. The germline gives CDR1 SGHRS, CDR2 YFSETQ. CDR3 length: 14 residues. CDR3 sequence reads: CASSSRQGLDEQYF. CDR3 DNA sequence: TGCGCCAGCAGCTCCAGACAGGGGTTGGACGAGCAGTACTTC.

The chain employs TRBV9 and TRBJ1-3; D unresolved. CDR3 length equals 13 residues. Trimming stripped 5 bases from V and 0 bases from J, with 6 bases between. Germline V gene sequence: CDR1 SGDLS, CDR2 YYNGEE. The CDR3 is CASRASSGNTIYF. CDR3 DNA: TGTGCCAGCAGGGCGAGCTCTGGAAACACCATATATTTT. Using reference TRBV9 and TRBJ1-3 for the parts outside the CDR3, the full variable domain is DSGVTQTPKHLITATGQRVTLRCSPRSGDLSVYWYQQSLDQGLQFLIQYYNGEERAKGNILERFSAQQFPDLHSELNLSSLELGDSALYFCASRASSGNTIYFGEGSWLTVV.

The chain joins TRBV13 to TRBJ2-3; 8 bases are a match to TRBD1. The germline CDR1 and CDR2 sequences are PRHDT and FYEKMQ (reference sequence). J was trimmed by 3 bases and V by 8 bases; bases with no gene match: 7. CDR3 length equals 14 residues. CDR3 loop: CASLRQGTTDTQYF. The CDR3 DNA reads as TGTGCCAGCTTAAGACAGGGGACAACAGATACGCAGTATTTT.

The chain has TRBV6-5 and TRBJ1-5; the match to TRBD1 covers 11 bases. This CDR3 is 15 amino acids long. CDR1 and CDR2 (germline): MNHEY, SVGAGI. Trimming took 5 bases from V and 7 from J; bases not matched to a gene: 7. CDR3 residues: CASSLRTGGHQPQHF. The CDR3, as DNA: TGTGCCAGCAGTCTCAGGACAGGGGGCCACCAGCCCCAGCATTTT.

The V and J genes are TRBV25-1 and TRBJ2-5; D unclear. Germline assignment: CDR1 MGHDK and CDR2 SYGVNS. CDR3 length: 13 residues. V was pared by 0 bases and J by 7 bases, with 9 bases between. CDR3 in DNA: TGTGCCAGCAGTGAATATGGGTGGATGACCCAGTACTTC. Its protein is CASSEYGWMTQYF.

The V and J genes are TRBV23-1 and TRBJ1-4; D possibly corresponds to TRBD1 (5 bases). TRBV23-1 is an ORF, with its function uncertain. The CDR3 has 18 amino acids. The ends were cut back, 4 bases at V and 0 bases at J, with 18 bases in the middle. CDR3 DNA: TGCGCCAGCAGTCTATCAGACAGACTCACTGCAACTAATGAAAAACTGTTTTTT. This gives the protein CASSLSDRLTATNEKLFF.

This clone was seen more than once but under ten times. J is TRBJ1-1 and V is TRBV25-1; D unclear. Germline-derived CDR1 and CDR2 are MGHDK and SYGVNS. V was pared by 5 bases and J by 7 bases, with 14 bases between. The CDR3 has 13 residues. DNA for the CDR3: TGTGCCAGCAGTATTGGGCAGTCGAATGAAGCTTTCTTT. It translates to CASSIGQSNEAFF.

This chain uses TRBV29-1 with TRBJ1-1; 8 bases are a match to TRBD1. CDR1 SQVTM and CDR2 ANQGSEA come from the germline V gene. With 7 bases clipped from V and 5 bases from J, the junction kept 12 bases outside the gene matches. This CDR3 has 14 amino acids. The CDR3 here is CSALGTGSWTEAFF. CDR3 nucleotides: TGCAGCGCCCTAGGGACAGGTTCGTGGACTGAAGCTTTCTTT.

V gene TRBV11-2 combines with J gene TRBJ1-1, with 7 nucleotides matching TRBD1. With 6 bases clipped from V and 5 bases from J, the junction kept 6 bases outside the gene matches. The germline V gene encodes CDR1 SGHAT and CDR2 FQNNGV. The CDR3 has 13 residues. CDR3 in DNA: TGTGCCAGCAGGACAGGGCTAGGGACTGAAGCTTTCTTT. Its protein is CASRTGLGTEAFF. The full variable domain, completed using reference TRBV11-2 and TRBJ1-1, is EAGVAQSPRYKIIEKRQSVAFWCNPISGHATLYWYQQILGQGPKLLIQFQNNGVVDDSQLPKDRFSAERLKGVDSTLKIQPAKLEDSAVYLCASRTGLGTEAFFGQGTRLTVV.